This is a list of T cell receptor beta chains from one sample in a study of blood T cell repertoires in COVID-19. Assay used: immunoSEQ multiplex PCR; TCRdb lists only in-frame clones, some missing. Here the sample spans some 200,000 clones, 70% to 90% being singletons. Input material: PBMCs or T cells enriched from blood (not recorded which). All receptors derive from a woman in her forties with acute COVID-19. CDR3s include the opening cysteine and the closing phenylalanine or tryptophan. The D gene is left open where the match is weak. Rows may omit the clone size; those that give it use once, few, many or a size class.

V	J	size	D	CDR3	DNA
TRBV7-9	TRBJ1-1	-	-	CASSTGGRAMNTEAFF	TGTGCCAGCAGCACCGGGGGACGCGCCATGAACACTGAAGCTTTCTTT
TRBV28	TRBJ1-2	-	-	CASSLLGPGVSNYGYTF	TGTGCCAGCAGTTTGTTGGGTCCAGGGGTTTCTAACTATGGCTACACCTTC
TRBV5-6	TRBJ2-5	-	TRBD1	CASSPQGTGGYQETQYF	TGTGCCAGCAGCCCGCAGGGGACAGGGGGCTACCAAGAGACCCAGTACTTC
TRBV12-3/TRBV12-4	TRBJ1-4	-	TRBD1	CASSLTGGEKLFF	TGTGCCAGCAGTTTGACAGGGGGCGAAAAACTGTTTTTT
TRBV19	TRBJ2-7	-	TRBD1	CASSTSGGKNYEQYF	TGTGCCAGTAGTACGTCAGGGGGTAAGAACTACGAGCAGTACTTC
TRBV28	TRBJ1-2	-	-	CASTWGGIYGYTF	TGTGCCAGCACCTGGGGGGGGATCTATGGCTACACCTTC
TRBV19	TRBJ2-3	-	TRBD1	CASSIGQGLSDTQYF	TGTGCCAGTAGTATCGGACAGGGGCTATCAGATACGCAGTATTTT
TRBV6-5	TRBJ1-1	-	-	CASPRGLRMVAFF	TGTGCCAGCCCGAGAGGGCTCAGAATGGTAGCTTTCTTT
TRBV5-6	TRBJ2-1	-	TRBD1	CASTPRPRGQGNYNEQFF	TGTGCCAGCACCCCTAGGCCCCGGGGACAGGGCAATTACAATGAGCAGTTCTTC
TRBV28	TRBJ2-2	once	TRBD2	CATRAGGRTGELFF	TGTGCCACCCGAGCGGGAGGGCGCACCGGGGAGCTGTTTTTT
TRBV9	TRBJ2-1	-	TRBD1	CASSVVKTGGNEQFF	TGTGCCAGCAGCGTAGTAAAGACAGGGGGTAATGAGCAGTTCTTC
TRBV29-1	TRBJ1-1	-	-	CSVGEGPYTEAFF	TGCAGCGTTGGTGAGGGCCCATACACTGAAGCTTTCTTT
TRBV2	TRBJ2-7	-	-	CASSVSRGPSYEQYF	TGTGCCAGCAGTGTGTCACGTGGGCCCTCCTACGAGCAGTACTTC
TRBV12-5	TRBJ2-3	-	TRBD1	CASGNGQGAEDTQYF	TGTGCTAGTGGAAATGGACAGGGGGCGGAAGATACGCAGTATTTT
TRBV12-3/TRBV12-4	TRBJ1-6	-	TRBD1	CASSLTGESPLHF	TGTGCCAGCAGTTTGACAGGGGAGTCACCCCTCCACTTT
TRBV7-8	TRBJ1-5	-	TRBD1	CASSKTGTGVFRNQPQHF	TGTGCCAGCAGCAAAACCGGGACAGGGGTTTTTAGGAATCAGCCCCAGCATTTT
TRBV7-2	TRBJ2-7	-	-	CASSPRADRGEQYF	TGTGCCAGCAGCCCACGGGCGGATAGGGGCGAGCAGTACTTC
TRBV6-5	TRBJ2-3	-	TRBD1	CASLPGTGTDTQYF	TGTGCCAGCCTTCCCGGGACAGGGACAGATACGCAGTATTTT
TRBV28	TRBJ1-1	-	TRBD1	CASSEPGGPLTEAFF	TGTGCCAGCAGCGAGCCAGGGGGCCCTCTCACTGAAGCTTTCTTT
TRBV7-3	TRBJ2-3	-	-	CASSLTPDYSTDTQYF	TGTGCCAGCAGCTTAACGCCGGACTACAGCACAGATACGCAGTATTTT
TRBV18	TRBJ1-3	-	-	CASSPNGQTGNTIYF	TGTGCCAGCTCCCCAAACGGACAGACTGGAAACACCATATATTTT
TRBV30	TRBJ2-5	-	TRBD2	CAWSSGGGGETQYF	TGTGCCTGGAGTAGCGGGGGTGGCGGAGAGACCCAGTACTTC
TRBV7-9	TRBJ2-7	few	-	CASSLQQAYEQYF	TGTGCCAGCAGCTTACAGCAGGCCTACGAGCAGTACTTC
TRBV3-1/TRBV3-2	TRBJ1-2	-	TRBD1	CASSQGRQGDGLRGYTF	TGTGCCAGCAGCCAAGGAAGACAGGGGGATGGTTTACGGGGCTACACCTTC
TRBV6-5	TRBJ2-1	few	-	CASSFLLRLGNEQFF	TGTGCCAGCAGTTTCCTCCTCAGACTAGGCAATGAGCAGTTCTTC
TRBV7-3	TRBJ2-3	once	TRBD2	CASSSDEREGLTDTQYF	TGTGCCAGCAGCTCGGACGAGCGGGAGGGACTCACAGATACGCAGTATTTT
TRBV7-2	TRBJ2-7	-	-	CASSTDSSYEQYF	TGTGCCAGCAGCACCGACAGCTCCTACGAGCAGTACTTC
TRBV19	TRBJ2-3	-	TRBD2	CATSGTSGGGTDTQYF	TGTGCCACCTCCGGGACTAGCGGGGGGGGCACAGATACGCAGTATTTT
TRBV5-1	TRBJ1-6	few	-	CASSLGQGRSPLHF	TGCGCCAGCAGCTTGGGGCAGGGAAGGTCACCCCTCCACTTT
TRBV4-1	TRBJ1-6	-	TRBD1	CASSQGDRLTLHF	TGCGCCAGCAGCCAAGGGGACAGGCTCACCCTCCACTTT
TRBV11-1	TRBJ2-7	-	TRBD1	CASSSPAGTVDYEQYF	TGTGCCAGCAGCTCCCCTGCCGGGACAGTGGACTACGAGCAGTACTTC